One T cell receptor (beta chain) is described in this entry. The sample belongs to a study of shared T cell receptors in the human thymus. V was clipped by 4 bases and J by 6 bases; unmatched bases: 12. Germline CDR1 and CDR2: SGDLS and YYNGEE. This CDR3 contains 16 residues. Sequencing used immunoSEQ multiplex PCR; TCRdb keeps in-frame clones, though not all of them. The table records roughly 710,000 clones, approximately 83% of them present only once. The sample was also reused in another study, on human thymus T cells.

The chain has TRBV9 and TRBJ2-7; 11 nucleotides agree with TRBD1. This TCR came from a girl less than two years old with a congenital heart defect. Sample: thymocytes. In DNA form, the CDR3 reads TGTGCCAGCAGCTCCCATCCGGGACAGGGGGTTTCCGAGCAGTACTTC. Its translation: CASSSHPGQGVSEQYF.